This T cell receptor beta chain was profiled in a study of blood T cell repertoires in COVID-19. Turning to the study itself: Samples taken during acute and convalescent COVID-19 were collected in the United States, Italy and Spain. From T cells, B-cell-depleted T cells, or PBMCs came the material, which was cDNA or gDNA.

This CDR3 is 13 amino acids long. Germline trimming cut 4 bases from V and 4 bases from J; bases unmatched to any gene: 5. Per the germline V gene, CDR1 is SQVTM and CDR2 is ANQGSEA. Libraries were prepared by immunoSEQ multiplex PCR; TCRdb keeps only in-frame clonotypes and omits some of them. The sample contains 100,000 or so clones, more than 90% of which appear only once. During active infection, Seattle patients enrolled and were then monitored through disease. V and J are TRBV29-1 and TRBJ2-7, with 9 positions matching TRBD1. The source of this sequence is a woman between 50 and 59 years old with COVID-19, enrolled during active disease. Sequencing was performed on peripheral blood. In DNA form, the CDR3 reads TGCAGCGTTGCCTCGGGACAGGGTTACGAGCAGTACGTC. It is translated as CSVASGQGYEQYV.